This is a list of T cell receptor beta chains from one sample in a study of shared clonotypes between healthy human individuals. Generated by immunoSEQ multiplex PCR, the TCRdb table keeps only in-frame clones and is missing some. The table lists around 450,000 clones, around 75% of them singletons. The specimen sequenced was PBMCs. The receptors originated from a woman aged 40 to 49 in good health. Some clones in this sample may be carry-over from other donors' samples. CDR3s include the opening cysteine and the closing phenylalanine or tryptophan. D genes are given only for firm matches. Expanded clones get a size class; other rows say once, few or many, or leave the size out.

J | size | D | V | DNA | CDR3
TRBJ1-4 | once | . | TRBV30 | TGTGCCTGCCTCACAGGGCACCCTAATGAAAAACTGTTTTTT | CACLTGHPNEKLFF
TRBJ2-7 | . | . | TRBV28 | TGTGCCAGCAGTTTAGGGTACGAGCAGTACTTC | CASSLGYEQYF
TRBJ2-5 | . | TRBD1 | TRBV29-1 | TGCAGCGTTGAGGGGGGGACAGGGAGCCAAGAGACCCAGTACTTC | CSVEGGTGSQETQYF
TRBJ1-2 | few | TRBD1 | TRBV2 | TGTGCCAGCACCGGGACAGGGGATGGCTACACCTTC | CASTGTGDGYTF
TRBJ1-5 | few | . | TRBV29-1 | TGCAGCGTTAAGGCAGCTGATCAGCCCCAGCATTTT | CSVKAADQPQHF
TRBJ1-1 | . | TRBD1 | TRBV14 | TGTGCCAGCAGCCAATTCCAGGGGGCTGCTGAAGCTTTCTTT | CASSQFQGAAEAFF
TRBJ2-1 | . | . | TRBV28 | TGTGCCAGCAGTCCCTCCCTAAGGCGAGATGAGCAGTTCTTC | CASSPSLRRDEQFF
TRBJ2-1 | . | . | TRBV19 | TGTGCCAGTAGTATAGACAGGCCCTCCTACAATGAGCAGTTCTTC | CASSIDRPSYNEQFF
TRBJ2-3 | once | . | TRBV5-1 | TGCGCCAGCAGCTTGGGACCCAGCACAGATACGCAGTATTTT | CASSLGPSTDTQYF
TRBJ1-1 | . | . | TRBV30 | TGTGCCTGGACCTGGGGCGGGGGTACGAGTGAAGCTTTCTTT | CAWTWGGGTSEAFF
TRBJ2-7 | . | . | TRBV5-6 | TGTGCCAGCAGCTTGGGGACCGGGAGCTCCTACGAGCAGTACTTC | CASSLGTGSSYEQYF
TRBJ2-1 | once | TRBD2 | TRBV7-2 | TGTGCCAGCAGCCTAGTTGGGACTAGCGGGTCGTCGTCCTACAATGAGCAGTTCTTC | CASSLVGTSGSSSYNEQFF
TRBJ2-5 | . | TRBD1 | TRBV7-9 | TGTGCCAGCAGCTCCGGGACAGGGGATGAGCAGTACTTC | CASSSGTGDEQYF
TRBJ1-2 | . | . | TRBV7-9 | TGTGCCAGCAGCCAATACGGGGTAGTAGGCTACACCTTC | CASSQYGVVGYTF
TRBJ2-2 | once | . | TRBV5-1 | TGCGCCAGCAGCTTGCTGGACAGTGGCACCGGGGAGCTGTTTTTT | CASSLLDSGTGELFF
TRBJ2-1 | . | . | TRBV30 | TGTGCCTGGAGTGCCCTAAGACAGCACAATGAGCAGTTCTTC | CAWSALRQHNEQFF
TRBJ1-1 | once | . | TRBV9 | TGTGCCAGCAGCGTAGGAGCAACTTCGAACACTGAAGCTTTCTTT | CASSVGATSNTEAFF
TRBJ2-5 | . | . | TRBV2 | TGTGCCAGCAGTGATTGGAGAACGTACCAAGAGACCCAGTACTTC | CASSDWRTYQETQYF
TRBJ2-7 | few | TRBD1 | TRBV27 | TGTGCCAGCAGCCGGACAGGGAGGCACGAGCAGTACTTC | CASSRTGRHEQYF
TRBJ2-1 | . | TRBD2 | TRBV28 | TGTGCCAGCAGTCAACCAAGCACGGGACTAGCGAGTCTTTACAATGAGCAGTTCTTC | CASSQPSTGLASLYNEQFF
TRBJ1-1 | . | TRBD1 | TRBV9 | TGTGCCAGCAGCCCCGACAGGGGGACGGTGAACACTGAAGCTTTCTTT | CASSPDRGTVNTEAFF
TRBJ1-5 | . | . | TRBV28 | TGTGCCAGTTCGGAAGCGGCCTGGGGGCAGCCCCAGCATTTT | CASSEAAWGQPQHF
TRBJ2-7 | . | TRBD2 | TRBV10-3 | TGTGCCATCAGTCCTACTAGCGGGAGTACCCGCTACGAGCAGTACTTC | CAISPTSGSTRYEQYF
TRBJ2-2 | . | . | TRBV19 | TGTGCCAGTTCAGGGGCGACCGGGGAGCTGTTTTTT | CASSGATGELFF
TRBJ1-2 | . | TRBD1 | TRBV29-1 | TGCAGCTCTCGACTGAGGGGGCGCGGGGGCTACACCTTC | CSSRLRGRGGYTF
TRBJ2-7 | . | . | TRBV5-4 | TGTGCCAGCAGCTTGGTAATGGGGAGGACACCGAAATCCTACGAGCAGTACTTC | CASSLVMGRTPKSYEQYF
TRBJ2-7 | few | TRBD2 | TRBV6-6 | TGTGCCAGCAGTCCATCTAGCGGACGCTCCTACGAGCAGTACTTC | CASSPSSGRSYEQYF
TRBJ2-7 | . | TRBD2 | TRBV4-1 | TGCGCCAGCAGCCAAGCCGGACTAGCGGGAGACTACGAGCAGTACTTC | CASSQAGLAGDYEQYF
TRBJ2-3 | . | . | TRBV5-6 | TGTGCCAGCAGGTCGGCCAGATACACAGATACGCAGTATTTT | CASRSARYTDTQYF
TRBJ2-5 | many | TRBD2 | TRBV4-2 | TGTGCCAGCAGCCAAGGAACTAGCGGGGGGACCCAAGAGACCCAGTACTTC | CASSQGTSGGTQETQYF
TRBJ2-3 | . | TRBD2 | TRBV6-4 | TGTGCCACCCCGCGTCCCTCTAGCGGCCACACAGATACGCAGTATTTT | CATPRPSSGHTDTQYF
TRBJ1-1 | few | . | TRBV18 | TGTGCCAGCTCACCACTAGAACTGCGGGACACTGAAGCTTTCTTT | CASSPLELRDTEAFF
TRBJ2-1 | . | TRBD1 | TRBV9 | TGTGCCAGCAGGACAGGGTATGAGCAGTTCTTC | CASRTGYEQFF
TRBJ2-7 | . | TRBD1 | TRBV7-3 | TGTGCCAGCAGCCCGGGACAGGGGGAAATCGAGCAGTACTTC | CASSPGQGEIEQYF
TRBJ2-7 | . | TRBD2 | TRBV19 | TGTGCCAGTAGTAACCAACTAGCGGGAGAATATGAGCAGTACTTC | CASSNQLAGEYEQYF
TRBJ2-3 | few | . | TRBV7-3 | TGTGCCAGCAGTCGGGCCCCCTTAGATACGCAGTATTTT | CASSRAPLDTQYF
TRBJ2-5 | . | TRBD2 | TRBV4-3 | TGCGCCAGCAGCCAAGATGCACTAGCGAGAGAGACCCAGTACTTC | CASSQDALARETQYF
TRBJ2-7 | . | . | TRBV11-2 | TGTGCCAGCAGCTTAGCGACTAGGGGAAACTCCTACGAGCAGTACTTC | CASSLATRGNSYEQYF
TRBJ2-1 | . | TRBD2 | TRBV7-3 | TGTGCCAGCAGCGCGACTAGCCGTGAGCAGTTCTTC | CASSATSREQFF
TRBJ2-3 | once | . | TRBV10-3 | TGTGCCATCAGTGAGGAGCTAGGGTCGAATACGCAGTATTTT | CAISEELGSNTQYF
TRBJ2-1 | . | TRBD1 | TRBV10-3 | TGTGCCATCAGTGAGTCCTGGACAGGGACCTACAATGAGCAGTTCTTC | CAISESWTGTYNEQFF
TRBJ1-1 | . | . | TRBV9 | TGTGCCAGCACTCAATCCTCCGCCATGAACACTGAAGCTTTCTTT | CASTQSSAMNTEAFF
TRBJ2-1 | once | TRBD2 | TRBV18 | TGTGCCAGCTCACGACTAGCGGGAGGGCCTGATCGTGGTGAGCAGTTCTTC | CASSRLAGGPDRGEQFF
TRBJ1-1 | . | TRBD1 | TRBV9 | TGTGCCAGCAGCGTAGCACCGGGACAGCTTAACACTGAAGCTTTCTTT | CASSVAPGQLNTEAFF
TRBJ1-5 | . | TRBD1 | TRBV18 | TGTGCCAGCTCACCCCAGGGACAGAGAGACCAGCCCCAGCATTTT | CASSPQGQRDQPQHF
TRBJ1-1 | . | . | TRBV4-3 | TGCGCCAGCAGCCAAGAGTCGGCCCAGAACACTGAAGCTTTCTTT | CASSQESAQNTEAFF
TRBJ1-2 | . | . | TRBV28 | TGTGCCAGCACCTCGGGGCACAACTATGGCTACACCTTC | CASTSGHNYGYTF
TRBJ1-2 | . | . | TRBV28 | TGTGCCAGCGGGGGGGTCCCCTATGGCTACACCTTC | CASGGVPYGYTF
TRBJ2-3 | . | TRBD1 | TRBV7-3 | TGTGCCAGCAGCCAGGGACAGGGGAGGGGCACAGATACGCAGTATTTT | CASSQGQGRGTDTQYF
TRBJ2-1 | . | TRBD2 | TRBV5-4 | TGTGCCAGCAGCTTGGAAAGCGGGAGGACGCATGAGCAGTTCTTC | CASSLESGRTHEQFF
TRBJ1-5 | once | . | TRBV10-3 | TGTGCCATCAGCGGGGGGGACGATCAGCCCCAGCATTTT | CAISGGDDQPQHF
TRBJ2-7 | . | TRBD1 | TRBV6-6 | TGTGCCAGCACCGGAACCGGACAGGGCCGCGAGCAGTACTTC | CASTGTGQGREQYF
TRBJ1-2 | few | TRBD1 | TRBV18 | TGTGCCAGCTCACCGTCGAGACAGGGATATGGCTACACCTTC | CASSPSRQGYGYTF
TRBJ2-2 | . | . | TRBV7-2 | TGTGCCAGCAACGGACAGATCAACACCGGGGAGCTGTTTTTT | CASNGQINTGELFF
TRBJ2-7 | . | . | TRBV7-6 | TGTGCCAGCAGCTTAGAGGGGGGACTCGGATACGAGCAGTACTTC | CASSLEGGLGYEQYF
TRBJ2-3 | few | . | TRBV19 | TGTGCCAGTAGTCCGCTCCGGGACTTAAGCACAGATACGCAGTATTTT | CASSPLRDLSTDTQYF
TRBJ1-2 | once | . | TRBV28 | TGTGCCAGCAGTTTAGGCAGGGGTGGGTATGGCTACACCTTC | CASSLGRGGYGYTF
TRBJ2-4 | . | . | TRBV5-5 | TGTGCCAGCAGCTTGGGGCTCTTTCGGTCCCCCATAGCCAAAAACATTCAGTACTTC | CASSLGLFRSPIAKNIQYF
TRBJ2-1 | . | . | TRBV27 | TGTGCCAGCGCAATCAATACCGGGACAAACTACAATGAGCAGTTCTTC | CASAINTGTNYNEQFF